This TCR beta chain was sequenced during a study of blood T cell repertoires in COVID-19. About the study: Sites in the United States, Italy and Spain provided acute and convalescent COVID-19 samples. The cDNA or gDNA used as material had been derived from T cells, B-cell-depleted T cells, or PBMCs.

Study processing details: Estimation of nucleated cell counts was performed using reference gene primer amplification. Here immunoSEQ multiplex PCR was the method, and the copy in TCRdb shows in-frame clones only, minus some. V, J and clone size reflect that table, while D and trimming were determined from the DNA. The table shows 300,000 or so clones, with about 87% occurring only once. Germline lookup yields CDR1 GTSNPN and CDR2 SVGIG (reference sequence). V was trimmed by 2 bases and J by 0 bases, leaving 11 bases between them. The CDR3 has 15 residues. Sample: peripheral blood. The V gene is TRBV30, the J gene TRBJ2-1; D remains unclear. The TCR was taken from a woman aged 50 to 60 who had recovered from COVID-19. The CDR3 DNA follows: TGTGCCTGGAGTACCGCTCCGAGCTCCTACAATGAGCAGTTCTTC. Encoded protein: CAWSTAPSSYNEQFF. The full variable domain, completed using reference TRBV30 and TRBJ2-1, is SQTIHQWPATLVQPVGSPLSLECTVEGTSNPNLYWYRQAAGRGLQLLFYSVGIGQISSEVPQNLSASRPQDRQFILSSKKLLLSDSGFYLCAWSTAPSSYNEQFFGPGTRLTVL.